Below, 20 T cell receptor beta chains from the same sample are listed, as sequenced in a study of shared clonotypes between healthy human individuals. Sequencing was performed with immunoSEQ multiplex PCR; in TCRdb, only in-frame clones are kept and a portion is missing. The table shows approximately 2.3 million clones, with 80% to 95% occurring only once. Sequenced input: naive CD4+ T cells from PBMCs. The subset: CD45RA+ positively selected. The receptor source for this set is a man aged 18 to 30 in good health. Some clones in this sample may be carry-over from other donors' samples.

The chain employs TRBV5-1 and TRBJ2-2, with D unresolved. Trimming removed 4 bases at V and 4 bases at J, with 5 bases between. In germline, CDR1 is SGHRS, CDR2 YFSETQ. The CDR3 contains 12 residues. This chain's CDR3 is CASSEPTGELFF. The CDR3 DNA sequence: TGCGCCAGCAGCGAACCCACCGGGGAGCTGTTTTTT. Filled out from reference TRBV5-1 and TRBJ2-2, the complete variable domain reads KAGVTQTPRYLIKTRGQQVTLSCSPISGHRSVSWYQQTPGQGLQFLFEYFSETQRNKGNFPGRFSGRQFSNSRSEMNVSTLELGDSALYLCASSEPTGELFFGEGSRLTVL.

The chain couples TRBV18 to TRBJ1-2; TRBD1 is a possible D gene (6 bases). V lost 2 bases, J lost 4 bases, and 11 bases lay in between. The CDR3 runs 14 residues. The germline gives CDR1 KGHSH, CDR2 LQKENI. This chain's CDR3 is CASSPVDSPYGYTF. The CDR3 region has the DNA TGTGCCAGCTCACCAGTGGACAGTCCCTATGGCTACACCTTC.

V gene TRBV4-1 combines with J gene TRBJ2-7; 9 bases fit TRBD1. Germline values: CDR1 MGHRA, CDR2 YSYEKL. This CDR3 spans 13 amino acids. The J segment lost 4 bases and the V segment lost 8 bases, leaving 6 bases of the junction unmatched. The CDR3, as DNA: TGCGCCAGCCAGGGACAGGGTGTTTACGAGCAGTACTTC. Encoded protein: CASQGQGVYEQYF.

This clone has only one observation. This chain joins TRBV5-1 and TRBJ1-2, with 8 bases identical to TRBD1. Unmatched junction bases numbered 12, after V lost 2 bases and J lost 6 bases. CDR3 size: 16 residues. CDR1 SGHRS and CDR2 YFSETQ come from the germline V gene. The DNA for the CDR3 is TGCGCCAGCAGCTTTGGCCTCAGGGGGCCTGGGGATGGCTACACCTTC. Protein product: CASSFGLRGPGDGYTF.

V gene TRBV6-1 combines with J gene TRBJ2-7, with D possibly being TRBD2 (6 bases). CDR1 and CDR2 (germline): MNHNS, SASEGT. This CDR3 is 15 amino acids long. Trimming removed 0 bases at V and 7 bases at J, with 16 bases between. The CDR3 sequence: CASSEAAGKEGEQYF. CDR3 sequence (DNA): TGTGCCAGCAGTGAAGCTGCGGGGAAGGAGGGGGAGCAGTACTTC.

This clone was counted a few times. The chain recombines TRBV5-1 with TRBJ1-1; TRBD1 might be the D (5 bases). The length of the CDR3 is 13 residues. Germline CDR1 reads SGHRS; CDR2 reads YFSETQ. With 2 bases removed from V and 6 bases from J, the gap between germline ends came to 11 bases. The DNA of the CDR3 is TGCGCCAGCAGCTTTTCAGGGTCGGCTGAAGCTTTCTTT. Translated: CASSFSGSAEAFF.

The chain recombines TRBV30 with TRBJ1-5; unclear D gene. Trimming took off 1 base at V and 0 bases at J, with 4 bases between the two ends. CDR3 length: 13 amino acids. Germline CDR1 is GTSNPN and CDR2 is SVGIG (reference sequence). The chain's CDR3 is CAWSEYSNQPQHF. CDR3 DNA: TGTGCCTGGAGTGAGTATAGCAATCAGCCCCAGCATTTT. Using reference TRBV30 and TRBJ1-5 for the parts outside the CDR3, the full variable domain is SQTIHQWPATLVQPVGSPLSLECTVEGTSNPNLYWYRQAAGRGLQLLFYSVGIGQISSEVPQNLSASRPQDRQFILSSKKLLLSDSGFYLCAWSEYSNQPQHFGDGTRLSIL.

This rearrangement joins TRBV7-2 to TRBJ1-3; perhaps TRBD1 as D (6 bases). V lost 5 bases to trimming and J lost 2 bases, with 13 bases between them. The CDR3 extends over 15 amino acids. Per the germline V gene, CDR1 is SGHTA and CDR2 is FQGNSA. In DNA, the CDR3 is TGTGCCAGCAGCCTCTGGCAGGGGACTGGAAACACCATATATTTT. Translation gives CASSLWQGTGNTIYF.

The chain joins TRBV7-9 to TRBJ1-5; a possible D gene is TRBD1 (6 bases). Trimming removed 3 bases from V and 0 bases from J, with 12 bases in between. This CDR3 is 16 amino acids long. Germline lookup yields CDR1 SEHNR and CDR2 FQNEAQ (reference sequence). The CDR3 bases are TGTGCCAGCAGCTTGGGGGGGACAAATAGCAATCAGCCCCAGCATTTT. Amino acids: CASSLGGTNSNQPQHF. Based on the CDR3 plus reference TRBV7-9 and TRBJ1-5, the full variable domain is DTGVSQNPRHKITKRGQNVTFRCDPISEHNRLYWYRQTLGQGPEFLTYFQNEAQLEKSRLLSDRFSAERPKGSFSTLEIQRTEQGDSAMYLCASSLGGTNSNQPQHFGDGTRLSIL.

This rearrangement joins TRBV6-1 to TRBJ2-1; 9 bases match TRBD2. The CDR3 length is 15 residues. Unmatched junction bases numbered 10, after V lost 3 bases and J lost 10 bases. CDR1 is MNHNS, CDR2 SASEGT, per germline. This CDR3 is CASSDLAGPLGEQFF. The CDR3 DNA sequence: TGTGCCAGCAGTGATCTAGCGGGACCTCTAGGGGAGCAGTTCTTC.

The chain uses TRBV28 and TRBJ2-1, with D possibly being TRBD1 or TRBD2 (5 bases each). The CDR3 loop spans 14 amino acids. Germline values: CDR1 MDHEN, CDR2 SYDVKM. V lost 3 bases and J lost 9, with 15 bases in between. CDR3 coding DNA: TGTGCCAGCAGTTTGCCCGGGACCTCTACTGAGCAGTTCTTC. The encoded protein is CASSLPGTSTEQFF.

The rearrangement uses TRBV20-1 and TRBJ1-2; D call uncertain. Trimming stripped 5 bases from V and 7 bases from J, with 11 bases between. This CDR3 region has 11 residues. Germline-derived CDR1 and CDR2 are DFQATT and SNEGSKA (reference sequence). The CDR3 here is CSAEGHPGYTF. CDR3 nucleotide sequence: TGCAGTGCTGAGGGCCACCCTGGCTACACCTTC.

This rearrangement joins TRBV28 to TRBJ1-1; TRBD1 aligns across 12 bases. J was trimmed by 0 bases and V by 10 bases; bases with no gene match: 9. Looked up from germline, CDR1 is MDHEN and CDR2 is SYDVKM. The CDR3 consists of 16 residues. The CDR3 here is CATIRGTGGMNTEAFF. The CDR3 region has the DNA TGTGCCACTATACGGGGGACAGGGGGCATGAACACTGAAGCTTTCTTT.

CDR3 coding DNA: TGTGCCAGCAGTTTAAACAGGGGGCTAAACGGGGAGCTGTTTTTT. Protein: CASSLNRGLNGELFF. The chain is built from TRBV28 and TRBJ2-2; TRBD1 matches at 9 bases. The CDR3 contains 15 residues. Germline assignment: CDR1 MDHEN and CDR2 SYDVKM. V lost 2 bases and J lost 7; bases outside the gene matches: 5.

The chain uses TRBV11-3 and TRBJ2-3; the D is unclear. The V and J ends lost 1 base and 1 base respectively, with 21 bases between them. The CDR3 length is 19 residues. Germline CDR1 and CDR2: SGHNT and YENEEA. In DNA form, the CDR3 reads TGTGCCAGCAGCTTAGGTCAATTGTTCAACTCTAAGGGCACAGATACGCAGTATTTT. Translated, it gives CASSLGQLFNSKGTDTQYF.

The V call is TRBV6-1, the J call TRBJ2-7; D remains ambiguous. Looked up from germline, CDR1 is MNHNS and CDR2 is SASEGT. Trimming took 0 bases from V and 4 from J, leaving 16 bases between them. CDR3 size: 16 residues. The CDR3 is CASSEASSLLGYEQYF. CDR3 sequence (DNA): TGTGCCAGCAGTGAAGCCTCAAGCCTACTTGGGTACGAGCAGTACTTC.

The chain has TRBV10-3 and TRBJ2-2; D could derive from TRBD1 or TRBD2 (5 bases each). CDR1 ENHRY and CDR2 SYGVKD come from the germline V gene. The germline V and J ends were trimmed by 6 bases and 0 bases, with 11 bases remaining between them. The length of the CDR3 is 15 residues. DNA for the CDR3: TGTGCCATCAGGATGGGGACGGCGAACACCGGGGAGCTGTTTTTT. Translated: CAIRMGTANTGELFF.

The chain couples TRBV5-5 to TRBJ2-7, with D possibly called TRBD1 or TRBD2 (5 bases each). The germline CDR1 and CDR2 sequences are SGHKS and YYEKEE (reference sequence). The CDR3 runs 15 residues. The V end was cut by 0 bases, the J end by 0 bases, with 10 bases between. The CDR3 region is CASSLVRGPSYEQYF. The CDR3 coding sequence is TGTGCCAGCAGCTTGGTTAGGGGACCCTCCTACGAGCAGTACTTC.

The chain links TRBV5-6 to TRBJ2-1, with 7 bases aligning to TRBD1. The CDR3 runs 18 residues. Germline V gene lookup returns CDR1 SGHDT and CDR2 YYEEEE. Trimming removed 6 bases from V and 8 bases from J; junction bases left unmatched: 23. The CDR3 region is CASNQKSTGVGYGHEQFF. The CDR3 nucleotides read TGTGCCAGCAACCAAAAGAGCACAGGGGTGGGATATGGGCATGAGCAGTTCTTC.

This chain links TRBV2 with TRBJ1-5; no clear D gene. The germline V gene has CDR1 SNHLY and CDR2 FYNNEI. CDR3 size: 17 residues. V gave up 0 bases and J gave up 3 bases, with 15 bases separating them. The DNA of the CDR3 is TGTGCCAGCAGTGAAGCGGGCTACTGGGATTCCAATCAGCCCCAGCATTTT. Translated: CASSEAGYWDSNQPQHF.